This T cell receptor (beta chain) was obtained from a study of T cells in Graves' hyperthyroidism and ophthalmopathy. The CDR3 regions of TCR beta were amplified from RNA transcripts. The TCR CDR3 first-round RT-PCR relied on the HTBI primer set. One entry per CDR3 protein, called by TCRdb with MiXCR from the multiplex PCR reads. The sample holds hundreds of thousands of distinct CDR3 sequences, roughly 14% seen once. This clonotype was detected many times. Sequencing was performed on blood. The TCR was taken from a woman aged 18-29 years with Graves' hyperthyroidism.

CDR3: CASSQDSANTGELFF. DNA for the CDR3: TGTGCCAGCAGTCAGGACAGCGCGAACACCGGGGAGCTGTTTTTT. The chain uses TRBV28 and TRBJ2-2; a possible D gene is TRBD1 (6 bases). V was cut by 5 bases and J by 0 bases, with 10 bases left in between. Germline CDR1 and CDR2: MDHEN and SYDVKM. This CDR3 spans 15 amino acids.